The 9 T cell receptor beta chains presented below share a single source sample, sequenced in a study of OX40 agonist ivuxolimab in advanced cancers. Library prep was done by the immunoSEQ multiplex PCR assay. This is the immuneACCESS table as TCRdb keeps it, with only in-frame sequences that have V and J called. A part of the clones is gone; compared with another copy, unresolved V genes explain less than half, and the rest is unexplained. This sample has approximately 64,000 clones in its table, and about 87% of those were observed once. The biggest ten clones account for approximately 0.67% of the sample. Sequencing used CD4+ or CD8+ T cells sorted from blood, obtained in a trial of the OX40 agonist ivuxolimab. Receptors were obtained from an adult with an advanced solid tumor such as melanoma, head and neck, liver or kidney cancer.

The CDR3 here is CASSDLYYTEAFF. CDR3 nucleotide sequence: TGTGCCAGCAGTGATCTATATTACACTGAAGCTTTCTTT. J is TRBJ1-1 and V is TRBV25-1; D is unclear. CDR3 length equals 13 residues. Trimming took off 3 bases at V and 3 bases at J, with 8 bases between the two ends. CDR1 is MGHDK and CDR2 is SYGVNS in the germline V gene.

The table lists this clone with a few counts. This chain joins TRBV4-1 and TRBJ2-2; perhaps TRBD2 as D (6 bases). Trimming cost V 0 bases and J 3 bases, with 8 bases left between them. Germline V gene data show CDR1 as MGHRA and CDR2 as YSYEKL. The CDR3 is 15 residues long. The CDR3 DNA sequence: TGCGCCAGCAGCCAAGAACTAGCCCACACCGGGGAGCTGTTTTTT. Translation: CASSQELAHTGELFF.

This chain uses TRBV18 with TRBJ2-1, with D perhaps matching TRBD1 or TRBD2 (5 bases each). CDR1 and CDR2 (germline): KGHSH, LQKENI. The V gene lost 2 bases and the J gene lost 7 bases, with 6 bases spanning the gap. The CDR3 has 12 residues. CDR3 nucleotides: TGTGCCAGCTCACCAGGGGGAAATGAGCAGTTCTTC. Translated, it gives CASSPGGNEQFF.

The CDR3 is CASSAGTSAGRNEQFF. CDR3 DNA: TGTGCCAGCAGTGCCGGGACTAGCGCTGGAAGAAATGAGCAGTTCTTC. The chain couples TRBV6-1 to TRBJ2-1; the match to TRBD2 covers 10 bases. The CDR3 has 16 residues. J lost 7 bases, V lost 4 bases, and 10 bases had no gene match. Germline CDR1 and CDR2: MNHNS and SASEGT.

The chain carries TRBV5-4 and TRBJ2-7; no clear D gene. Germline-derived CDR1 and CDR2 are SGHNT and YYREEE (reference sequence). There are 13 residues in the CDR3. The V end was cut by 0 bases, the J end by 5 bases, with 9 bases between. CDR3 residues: CASSLVQTHEQYF. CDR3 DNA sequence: TGTGCCAGCAGCTTGGTGCAGACCCACGAGCAGTACTTC.

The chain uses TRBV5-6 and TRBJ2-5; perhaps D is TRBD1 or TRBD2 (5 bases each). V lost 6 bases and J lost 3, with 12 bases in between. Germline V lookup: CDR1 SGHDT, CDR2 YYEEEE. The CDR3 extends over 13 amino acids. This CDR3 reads CASTRGAEETQYF. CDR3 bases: TGTGCCAGCACCCGAGGGGCAGAAGAGACCCAGTACTTC.

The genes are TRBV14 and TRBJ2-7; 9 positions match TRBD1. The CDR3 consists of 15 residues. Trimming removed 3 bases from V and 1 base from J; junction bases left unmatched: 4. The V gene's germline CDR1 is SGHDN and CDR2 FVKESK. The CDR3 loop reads CASSHPGQGSYEQYF. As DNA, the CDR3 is TGTGCCAGCAGCCACCCGGGACAGGGTTCCTACGAGCAGTACTTC.

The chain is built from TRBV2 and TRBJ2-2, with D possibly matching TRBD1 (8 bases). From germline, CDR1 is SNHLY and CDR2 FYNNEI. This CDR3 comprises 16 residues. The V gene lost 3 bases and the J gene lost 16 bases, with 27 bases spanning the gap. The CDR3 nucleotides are TGTGCCAGCAGTGAGGGACAGGTACCTTATGGACTAGTTACGTTTTTT. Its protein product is CASSEGQVPYGLVTFF.

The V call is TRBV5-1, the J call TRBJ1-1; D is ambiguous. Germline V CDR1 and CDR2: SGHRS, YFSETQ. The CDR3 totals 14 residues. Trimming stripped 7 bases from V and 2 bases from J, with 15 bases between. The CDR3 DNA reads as TGCGCCAGCCGCCCCCTCGTGGGAAACACTGAAGCTTTCTTT. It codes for CASRPLVGNTEAFF.